Listed here are 16 T cell receptor beta chains from one sample, sequenced in a study of blood T cell repertoires in COVID-19. Measured with immunoSEQ multiplex PCR; TCRdb has only the in-frame clones, and not every one. The sample lists nearly 200,000 clones; roughly nine tenths were seen once. The sequenced sample consisted of PBMCs or T cells enriched from blood (not recorded which). All receptors derive from a woman aged 18-29 years who had recovered from COVID-19.

This chain links TRBV19 with TRBJ1-2; D may be TRBD1 (5 bases). Trimming cost V 8 bases and J 7 bases, with 20 bases left between them. Germline V gives CDR1 LNHDA, CDR2 SQIVND (reference sequence). The CDR3 has 14 amino acids. The CDR3 coding sequence is TGTGCCAGTGGTTACCCTGACAGCCTGGCTGGCTACACCTTC. Translated: CASGYPDSLAGYTF. Full variable domain (rest looked up from reference TRBV19 and TRBJ1-2): DGGITQSPKYLFRKEGQNVTLSCEQNLNHDAMYWYRQDPGQGLRLIYYSQIVNDFQKGDIAEGYSVSREKKESFPLTVTSAQKNPTAFYLCASGYPDSLAGYTFGSGTRLTVV.

This clone has a single count. The chain uses TRBV29-1 and TRBJ2-3; D gene uncertain. The CDR3 is 13 amino acids. Germline V CDR1 and CDR2: SQVTM, ANQGSEA. The V end lost 3 bases, the J end lost 5 bases, and 12 bases lay between the germline ends. CDR3 sequence (DNA): TGCAGCGTTGAGCGGTTGGGTGGAGATACGCAGTATTTT. This sequence encodes CSVERLGGDTQYF.

The chain links TRBV5-4 to TRBJ1-3; TRBD1 might be the D (6 bases). The germline V gene encodes CDR1 SGHNT and CDR2 YYREEE (reference sequence). The CDR3 spans 12 residues. V lost 3 bases, J lost 16 bases, and 17 bases lay in between. This CDR3 is CASSSQGQHTYF. The CDR3 DNA follows: TGTGCCAGCAGCTCTCAAGGACAGCACACTTATTTT.

The chain uses TRBV5-5 and TRBJ2-5; tentatively, D is TRBD1 (6 bases). In germline, CDR1 is SGHKS, CDR2 YYEKEE (reference sequence). Trimming removed 5 bases from V and 2 bases from J, with 10 bases in between. CDR3 length: 13 residues. CDR3: CASRPGQQETQYF. Here the CDR3 DNA reads TGTGCCAGCAGACCTGGACAGCAAGAGACCCAGTACTTC.

The rearrangement joins TRBV7-9 to TRBJ1-2, with D uncertain. Germline-derived CDR1 and CDR2 are SEHNR and FQNEAQ (reference sequence). This CDR3 is built from 11 residues. The germline V and J ends were trimmed by 0 bases and 8 bases, with 4 bases remaining between them. CDR3 sequence: CASSLAEGYTF. Here the CDR3 DNA reads TGTGCCAGCAGCTTAGCGGAGGGCTACACCTTC.

The rearrangement uses TRBV11-2 and TRBJ2-1, with TRBD2 as a possible D gene (6 bases). Germline CDR1 reads SGHAT; CDR2 reads FQNNGV. The V gene lost 3 bases and the J gene lost 0 bases, with 6 bases spanning the gap. CDR3 length: 14 amino acids. CDR3 in DNA: TGTGCCAGCAGCTTGGGGGGCTCCTACAATGAGCAGTTCTTC. Translation gives CASSLGGSYNEQFF.

The chain uses TRBV12-3 or TRBV12-4 and TRBJ1-1; possible D gene TRBD1, 5 bases. This CDR3 has 13 amino acids. The V gene lost 3 bases and the J gene lost 6 bases, with 11 bases spanning the gap. CDR3 protein: CASSFGGGSEAFF. CDR3 nucleotide sequence: TGTGCCAGCAGTTTCGGGGGAGGGTCTGAAGCTTTCTTT.

CDR3 DNA: TGTGCCAGCAGCCCCCCGGGACAGGGAATTAATACGCAGTATTTT. As protein: CASSPPGQGINTQYF. The V and J genes are TRBV28 and TRBJ2-3; TRBD1 matches at 9 bases. This CDR3 has 15 amino acids. V lost 6 bases to trimming and J lost 7 bases; unmatched junction nucleotides: 11. Germline assignment: CDR1 MDHEN and CDR2 SYDVKM. The full variable domain, in which reference TRBV28 and TRBJ2-3 provide the parts outside the CDR3, is DVKVTQSSRYLVKRTGEKVFLECVQDMDHENMFWYRQDPGLGLRLIYFSYDVKMKEKGDIPEGYSVSREKKERFSLILESASTNQTSMYLCASSPPGQGINTQYFGPGTRLTVL.

V gene TRBV9 combines with J gene TRBJ2-7, with D possibly being TRBD1 (6 bases). CDR1 SGDLS and CDR2 YYNGEE come from the germline V gene. The CDR3 runs 13 residues. Trimming cost V 3 bases and J 2 bases, with 9 bases left between them. In nucleotides, the CDR3 is TGTGCCAGCAGCGGGGGACAAACCTACGAGCAGTACTTC. This codes for CASSGGQTYEQYF.

This chain joins TRBV30 and TRBJ1-2; 8 bases match TRBD1. The CDR3 totals 13 residues. The V segment lost 3 bases and the J segment 4 bases; nucleotides outside the gene matches: 4. CDR1 is GTSNPN and CDR2 is SVGIG in the germline V gene (reference sequence). The DNA of the CDR3 is TGTGCCTGGAGCCCAGGGGGCAGCTATGGCTACACCTTC. Protein sequence: CAWSPGGSYGYTF. The full variable domain, with the rest looked up from reference TRBV30 and TRBJ1-2, is SQTIHQWPATLVQPVGSPLSLECTVEGTSNPNLYWYRQAAGRGLQLLFYSVGIGQISSEVPQNLSASRPQDRQFILSSKKLLLSDSGFYLCAWSPGGSYGYTFGSGTRLTVV.

This clone was seen once. V usage is TRBV5-1 and J usage is TRBJ1-1; D gene uncertain. V shed 4 bases and J shed 3 bases, with 16 bases lying between them. Germline lookup yields CDR1 SGHRS and CDR2 YFSETQ. This CDR3 has 15 residues. CDR3 in amino acids: CASSPTGRLDTEAFF. The CDR3 coding sequence is TGCGCCAGCAGCCCCACGGGGAGGTTGGACACTGAAGCTTTCTTT.

The rearrangement links TRBV9 to TRBJ2-3; 12 nucleotides align to TRBD2. Germline CDR1 SGDLS, CDR2 YYNGEE. The CDR3 is 15 amino acids. V gave up 0 bases and J gave up 4 bases; unmatched junction bases: 0. The CDR3 DNA reads TGTGCCAGCAGCGTAGGACTAGCGGGGGCAGATACGCAGTATTTT. This gives the protein CASSVGLAGADTQYF.

The gene calls are TRBV2 and TRBJ2-5; TRBD2 agrees at 9 bases. CDR1 is SNHLY, CDR2 FYNNEI, per germline. This CDR3 contains 16 residues. V was clipped by 7 bases and J by 1 base; unmatched bases: 10. CDR3 residues: CASNREAGGGQETQYF. The CDR3 DNA is TGTGCCAGCAATAGGGAAGCGGGGGGCGGCCAAGAGACCCAGTACTTC.

The chain employs TRBV19 and TRBJ2-7; the match to TRBD1 covers 7 bases. The CDR3 consists of 14 residues. Per the germline V gene, CDR1 is LNHDA and CDR2 is SQIVND (reference sequence). The J segment lost 7 bases and the V segment lost 6 bases, leaving 12 bases of the junction unmatched. CDR3 in amino acids: CASSRGKTGDEQYF. In DNA form, the CDR3 reads TGTGCCAGTAGCCGAGGTAAAACAGGGGATGAGCAGTACTTC.

The chain couples TRBV30 to TRBJ2-5; D not resolved. Trimming shortened V by 0 bases and J by 4 bases, and 6 bases separated the two germline ends. Germline V gene sequence: CDR1 GTSNPN, CDR2 SVGIG (reference sequence). This CDR3 contains 12 residues. The CDR3 spells CAWSVLLETQYF. As DNA, the CDR3 is TGTGCCTGGAGTGTCCTTCTAGAGACCCAGTACTTC.

The rearrangement joins TRBV25-1 to TRBJ2-7, with D tentatively TRBD2 (5 bases). Germline values: CDR1 MGHDK, CDR2 SYGVNS. The CDR3 consists of 14 residues. V shed 4 bases and J shed 3 bases, with 13 bases lying between them. CDR3 residues: CASSGRSGYYEQYF. In DNA, the CDR3 is TGTGCCAGCAGTGGGAGGAGTGGCTACTACGAGCAGTACTTC.